This TCR beta chain was sequenced for a study of identical twins. Findings and limits, study-wide: Fewer insertions were carried by abundant cord blood beta clonotypes, but none was seen in memory repertoires. Monozygotic twin pairs showed more out-of-frame TCR alpha sharing than models estimated. Researchers caution that invariant MAIT and iNKT cells could partly confound zero-insertion analyses.

V shed 1 base and J shed 7 bases, with 17 bases lying between them. Germline V lookup: CDR1 SGHTA, CDR2 FQGTGA. There are 15 residues in the CDR3. In regard to this clonotype: Its antigen remains unknown.

Unique molecular identifiers were present on the cDNA, and a universal primer site came from template switching. One entry per CDR3 protein results from TCRdb running MiXCR on the 5' RACE reads. The top ten clones hold about 0.93% of a sample with 400,000 to 550,000 distinct CDR3 sequences, around 20% of them seen once. These data were also filed under a second study, of T cells expressing NK-cell markers.

What was sequenced was CD4+ T cells sorted from blood. This TCR was recovered from a woman under 30 in good health. The chain combines TRBV7-3 with TRBJ2-7, with unresolved D. The DNA for the CDR3 is TGTGCCAGCAGCTTAAATCTCTTTTGGTCGAAAGAGCAGTACTTC. This encodes CASSLNLFWSKEQYF.